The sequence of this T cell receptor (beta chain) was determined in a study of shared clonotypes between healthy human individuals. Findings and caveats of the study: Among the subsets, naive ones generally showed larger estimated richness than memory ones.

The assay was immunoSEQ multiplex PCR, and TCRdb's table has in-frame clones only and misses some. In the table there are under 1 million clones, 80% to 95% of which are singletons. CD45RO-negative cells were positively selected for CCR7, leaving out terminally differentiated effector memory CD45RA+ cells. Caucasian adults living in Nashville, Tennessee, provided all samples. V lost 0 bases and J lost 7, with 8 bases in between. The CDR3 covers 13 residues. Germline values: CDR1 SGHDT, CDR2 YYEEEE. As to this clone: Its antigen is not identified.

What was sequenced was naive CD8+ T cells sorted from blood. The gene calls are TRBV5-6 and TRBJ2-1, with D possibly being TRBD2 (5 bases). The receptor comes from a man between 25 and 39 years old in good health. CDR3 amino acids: CASSLASGNEQFF. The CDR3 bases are TGTGCCAGCAGCTTGGCGTCGGGGAATGAGCAGTTCTTC.